This T cell receptor beta chain is drawn from a study of beta chain features in type 1 diabetes. Study at large: There was similarity between patients and healthy donors in age, gender and cell yields.

The authors sorted CD4+ naive, central memory, regulatory and stem cell-like memory cells via CD45RO/CCR7/CD25/CD127/CD95/CD27. This clone turned up a few times. The antigen remains unidentified. The CDR3 is 13 residues long. Trimming removed 3 bases at V and 0 bases at J, with 4 bases between. Germline-derived CDR1 and CDR2 are SGHTA and FQGNSA. Since all of the isolated RNA was reverse transcribed, expressed TCRB transcripts were what got sequenced. Profiling relied on immunoSEQ multiplex PCR, and the TCRdb table lists in-frame clones only, not all of them. This sample has around 130,000 clones, with 15% to 20% found just once. Study outcomes and limitations: Insertions at VDJ junctions were less frequent in type 1 diabetes patients. These patients also deleted more nucleotides at the same junctions. Type 1 diabetes patients had moderately but significantly shorter TCRB CDR3s in all four CD4+ subsets.

The TCR was taken from a man aged 25 to 40 with type 1 diabetes. The chain uses TRBV7-2 and TRBJ2-3; D is unclear. What was sequenced was central memory CD4+ T cells from blood. CDR3 residues: CASSLESTDTQYF. CDR3 nucleotides: TGTGCCAGCAGCTTGGAGAGCACAGATACGCAGTATTTT.